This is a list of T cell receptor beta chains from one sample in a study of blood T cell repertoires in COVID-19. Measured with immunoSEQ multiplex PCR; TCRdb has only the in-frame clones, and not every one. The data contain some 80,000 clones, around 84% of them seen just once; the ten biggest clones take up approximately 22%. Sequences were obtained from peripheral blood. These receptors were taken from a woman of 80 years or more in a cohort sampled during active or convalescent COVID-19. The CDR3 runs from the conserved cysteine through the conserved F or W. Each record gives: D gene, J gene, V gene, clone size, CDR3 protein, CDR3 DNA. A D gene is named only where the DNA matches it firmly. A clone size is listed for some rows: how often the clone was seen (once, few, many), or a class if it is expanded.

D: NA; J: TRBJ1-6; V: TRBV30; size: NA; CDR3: CAWGQNNSPLHF; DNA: TGTGCCTGGGGACAGAATAATTCACCCCTCCACTTT
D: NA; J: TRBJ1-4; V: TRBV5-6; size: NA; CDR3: CASSWGVFEKLFF; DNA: TGTGCCAGCAGCTGGGGCGTGTTCGAAAAACTGTTTTTT
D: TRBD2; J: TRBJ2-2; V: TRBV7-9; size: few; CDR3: CASSLETSGGELFF; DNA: TGTGCCAGCAGCTTAGAGACTAGCGGCGGGGAGCTGTTTTTT
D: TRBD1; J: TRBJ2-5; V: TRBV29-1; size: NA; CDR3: CSVEGTGATQYF; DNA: TGCAGCGTTGAAGGGACAGGCGCGACCCAGTACTTC
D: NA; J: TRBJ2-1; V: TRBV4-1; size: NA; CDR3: CASSQDLARNEQFF; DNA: TGCGCCAGCAGCCAAGACCTAGCAAGAAATGAGCAGTTCTTC
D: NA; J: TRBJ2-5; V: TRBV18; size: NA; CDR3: CASSPPQLQETQYF; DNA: TGTGCCAGCTCACCACCACAGCTCCAAGAGACCCAGTACTTC
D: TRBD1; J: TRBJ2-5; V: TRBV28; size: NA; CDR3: CASSAGDRGRRETQYF; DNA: TGTGCCAGCAGTGCCGGGGACAGGGGGAGGCGAGAGACCCAGTACTTC
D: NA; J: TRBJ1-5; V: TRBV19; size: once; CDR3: CASSIDPRSQQPQHF; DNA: TGTGCCAGTAGTATAGATCCAAGGAGTCAGCAGCCCCAGCATTTT
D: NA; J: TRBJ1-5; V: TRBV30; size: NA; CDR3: CAWSVGRAQPQHF; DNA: TGTGCCTGGAGTGTAGGGAGGGCACAGCCCCAGCATTTT
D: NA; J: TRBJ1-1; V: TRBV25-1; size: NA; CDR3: CASSAPRVFGTEAFF; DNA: TGTGCCAGCAGTGCGCCGAGGGTATTCGGCACTGAAGCTTTCTTT
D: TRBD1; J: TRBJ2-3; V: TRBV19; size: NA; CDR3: CASISGTGGSLGTQYF; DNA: TGTGCCAGTATCTCAGGAACAGGGGGCTCCTTAGGGACGCAGTATTTT
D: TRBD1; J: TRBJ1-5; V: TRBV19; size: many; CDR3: CASSRQGPNQPQHF; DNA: TGTGCCAGTTCGAGACAGGGGCCCAATCAGCCCCAGCATTTT
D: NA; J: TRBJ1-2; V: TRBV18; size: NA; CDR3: CASSPDSFSNYGYTF; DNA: TGTGCCAGCTCACCAGACAGTTTTTCTAACTATGGCTACACCTTC
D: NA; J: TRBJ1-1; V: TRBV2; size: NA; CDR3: CASKAGEGTEAFF; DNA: TGTGCCAGCAAGGCAGGGGAGGGGACTGAAGCTTTCTTT
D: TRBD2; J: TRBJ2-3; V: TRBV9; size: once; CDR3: CASSTSSVYGGDTQYF; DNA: TGTGCCAGCAGCACAAGCTCGGTATACGGGGGGGATACGCAGTATTTT
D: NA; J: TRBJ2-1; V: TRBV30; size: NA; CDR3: CAWSPEGNEQFF; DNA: TGTGCCTGGAGTCCGGAGGGCAATGAGCAGTTCTTC
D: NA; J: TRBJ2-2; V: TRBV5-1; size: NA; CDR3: CASKQGGPTGELFF; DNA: TGCGCCAGCAAACAAGGAGGGCCCACCGGGGAGCTGTTTTTT
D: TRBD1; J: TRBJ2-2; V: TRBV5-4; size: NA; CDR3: CASSPRDRLNTGELFF; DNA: TGTGCCAGCAGCCCCCGGGACAGGTTGAACACCGGGGAGCTGTTTTTT
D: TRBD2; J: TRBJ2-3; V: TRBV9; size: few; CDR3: CASSQNSGRAGDTQYF; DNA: TGTGCCAGCAGCCAAAATAGCGGGAGGGCTGGAGATACGCAGTATTTT
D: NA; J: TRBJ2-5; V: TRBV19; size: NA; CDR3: CASSIVPETQYF; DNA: TGTGCCAGTAGTATAGTCCCGGAGACCCAGTACTTC
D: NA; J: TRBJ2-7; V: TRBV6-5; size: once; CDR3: CASWTVSYEQYF; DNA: TGTGCCAGTTGGACAGTCTCCTACGAGCAGTACTTC
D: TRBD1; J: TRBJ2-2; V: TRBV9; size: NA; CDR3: CASSAWDSSTTGELFF; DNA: TGTGCCAGCAGCGCCTGGGACAGTTCGACAACCGGGGAGCTGTTTTTT
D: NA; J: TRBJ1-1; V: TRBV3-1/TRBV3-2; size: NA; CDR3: CASRPTRTNTEAFF; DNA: TGTGCCAGCAGACCAACAAGAACGAACACTGAAGCTTTCTTT
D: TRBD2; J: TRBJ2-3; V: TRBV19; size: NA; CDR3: CASSPRTSNIDTQYF; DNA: TGTGCCAGTAGTCCACGGACTAGTAACATTGATACGCAGTATTTT
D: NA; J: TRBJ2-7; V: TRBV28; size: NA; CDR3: CASHPAGSRWYEQYF; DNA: TGTGCCAGCCACCCCGCCGGGTCACGGTGGTACGAGCAGTACTTC
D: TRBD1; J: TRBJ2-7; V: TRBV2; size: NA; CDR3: CASSAQGPGYEQYF; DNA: TGTGCCAGCAGTGCACAGGGGCCGGGCTACGAGCAGTACTTC
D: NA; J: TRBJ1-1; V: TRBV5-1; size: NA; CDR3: CASSPERGGGTEAFF; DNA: TGCGCCAGCAGCCCCGAACGGGGTGGAGGCACTGAAGCTTTCTTT
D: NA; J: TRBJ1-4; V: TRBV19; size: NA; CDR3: CASSTLVGRINEKLFF; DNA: TGTGCCAGTAGTACCTTAGTCGGCAGGATTAATGAAAAACTGTTTTTT
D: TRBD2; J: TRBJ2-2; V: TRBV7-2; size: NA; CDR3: CASSLGTSGTGELFF; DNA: TGTGCCAGCAGCCTAGGGACTAGCGGCACCGGGGAGCTGTTTTTT
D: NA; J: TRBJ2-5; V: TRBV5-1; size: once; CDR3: CASTGDGGETQYF; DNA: TGCGCCAGCACGGGGGACGGCGGGGAGACCCAGTACTTC
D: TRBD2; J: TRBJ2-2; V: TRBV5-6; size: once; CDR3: CASSLVSGRAHGELFF; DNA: TGTGCCAGCAGCTTGGTGAGCGGGAGGGCCCACGGGGAGCTGTTTTTT
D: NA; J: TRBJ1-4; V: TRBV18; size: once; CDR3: CASSPTFTENEKLFF; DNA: TGTGCCAGCTCACCAACCTTTACAGAGAATGAAAAACTGTTTTTT
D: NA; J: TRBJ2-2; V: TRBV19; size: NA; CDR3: CASLGAAGVAGELFF; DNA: TGTGCCAGTCTGGGGGCGGCGGGAGTTGCCGGGGAGCTGTTTTTT
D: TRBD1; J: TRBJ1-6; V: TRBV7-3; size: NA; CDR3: CASSADRVKSPLHF; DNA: TGTGCCAGCAGCGCGGACAGGGTCAAGTCACCCCTCCACTTT
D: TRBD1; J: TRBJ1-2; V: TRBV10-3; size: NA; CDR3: CAISESGQGIVNYGYTF; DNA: TGTGCCATCAGTGAGTCGGGACAGGGCATTGTCAACTATGGCTACACCTTC
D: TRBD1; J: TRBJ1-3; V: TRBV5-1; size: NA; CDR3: CASSADRDRNTIYF; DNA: TGCGCCAGCAGCGCGGACAGGGACAGAAACACCATATATTTT
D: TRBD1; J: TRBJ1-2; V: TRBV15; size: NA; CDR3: CATSGDDRGLYGYTF; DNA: TGTGCCACCAGCGGAGACGACAGGGGGCTCTATGGCTACACCTTC
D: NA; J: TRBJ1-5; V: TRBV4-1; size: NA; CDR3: CASSQEGAQPQHF; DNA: TGCGCCAGCAGCCAAGAAGGAGCGCAGCCCCAGCATTTT
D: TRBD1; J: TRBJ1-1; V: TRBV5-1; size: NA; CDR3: CASSLGQANTEAFF; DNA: TGCGCCAGCAGCCTGGGACAGGCGAACACTGAAGCTTTCTTT
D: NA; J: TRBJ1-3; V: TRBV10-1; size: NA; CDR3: CASSESSPTTGNTIYF; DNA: TGCGCCAGCAGTGAGTCGAGCCCGACAACGGGAAACACCATATATTTT
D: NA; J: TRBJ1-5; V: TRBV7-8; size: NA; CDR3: CASSETNSWQPQHF; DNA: TGTGCCAGCAGCGAGACAAATTCCTGGCAGCCCCAGCATTTT